Ten or more counts support the clone carrying this T cell receptor beta chain. Its antigen is unknown. The data are from a study of T cells in Graves' hyperthyroidism and ophthalmopathy. Overall study findings and caveats: Most thyroid clonotypes expanded above 0.001 appeared in blood too.

Regions amplified from RNA transcripts were the TCR beta CDR3 regions. Primed by the HTBI set, a first-round RT-PCR was run on the TCR CDR3. TCRdb re-called the multiplex PCR reads through MiXCR, storing one row per CDR3 protein. The table has around 520,000 distinct CDR3 sequences, less than 15% seen once. A patient was excluded if there was uncontrolled infection, other autoimmune disease, pregnancy or lactation. The V gene end was trimmed by 4 bases and the J gene end by 8 bases; junction bases not matched to a gene: 8. The CDR3 is made up of 14 amino acids. The germline CDR1 and CDR2 sequences are LNHNV and YYDKDF (reference sequence).

This receptor was obtained from a woman in her 40s with Graves' hyperthyroidism. This sequence joins TRBV15 and TRBJ2-4, with TRBD1 identical over 7 bases. What was sequenced was blood. The CDR3 is CATSIAQGVDIQYF. CDR3 DNA: TGTGCCACCAGCATCGCCCAGGGGGTCGACATTCAGTACTTC.